This is a list of T cell receptor beta chains from one sample in a study of T cell responses to AZD1222 COVID-19 vaccine. Data came from immunoSEQ multiplex PCR; TCRdb stores just in-frame clones and leaves some out. In the table there are some 130,000 clones, 75% to 85% of which are singletons. Sequencing was performed on peripheral blood, taken 28 days after the second dose of the MenACWY control vaccine. The receptor source for this set is an adult who received the MenACWY meningococcal vaccine as a control. CDR3s include the opening cysteine and the closing phenylalanine or tryptophan. A D gene is named only where the DNA matches it firmly.

j_gene: TRBJ1-3
d_gene: -
v_gene: TRBV28
CDR3nt: TGTGCCAGCAGTTACGGTAGCTCTGGAAACACCATATATTTT
CDR3aa: CASSYGSSGNTIYF

j_gene: TRBJ1-1
d_gene: TRBD1
v_gene: TRBV6-5
CDR3nt: TGTGCCAGCATATTGGGACAGGAAGCTTTCTTT
CDR3aa: CASILGQEAFF

j_gene: TRBJ1-2
d_gene: TRBD1
v_gene: TRBV28
CDR3nt: TGTGCCAGCAGTTTACAGGGGGCGCATCATGGCTACACCTTC
CDR3aa: CASSLQGAHHGYTF

j_gene: TRBJ1-3
d_gene: TRBD1
v_gene: TRBV5-6
CDR3nt: TGTGCCAGCAGCTACAGGGGTCCCGCTCCCTCTGGAAACACCATATATTTT
CDR3aa: CASSYRGPAPSGNTIYF

j_gene: TRBJ1-1
d_gene: TRBD1
v_gene: TRBV7-3
CDR3nt: TGTGCCAGCAGCCGACAGGGGCGGTTGAACACTGAAGCTTTCTTT
CDR3aa: CASSRQGRLNTEAFF

j_gene: TRBJ1-1
d_gene: -
v_gene: TRBV27
CDR3nt: TGTGCCAGCAGTTTGGCACACCAGAACACTGAAGCTTTCTTT
CDR3aa: CASSLAHQNTEAFF

j_gene: TRBJ1-2
d_gene: -
v_gene: TRBV2
CDR3nt: TGTGCCAGCAGTGCCACTAAAGGAAACTATGGCTACACCTTC
CDR3aa: CASSATKGNYGYTF

j_gene: TRBJ2-5
d_gene: TRBD1
v_gene: TRBV11-1
CDR3nt: TGTGCCAGCAGCTCCTCCCTACCGGGACAGGGGGCGAGCCAGTACTTC
CDR3aa: CASSSSLPGQGASQYF

j_gene: TRBJ1-4
d_gene: TRBD1
v_gene: TRBV5-1
CDR3nt: TGCGCCAGCAAGGAGGTGGGACAGACTAATGAAAAACTGTTTTTT
CDR3aa: CASKEVGQTNEKLFF

j_gene: TRBJ1-3
d_gene: -
v_gene: TRBV7-2
CDR3nt: TGTGCCAGCAGCTTAGTAAGCGGGACCGGAAACACCATATATTTT
CDR3aa: CASSLVSGTGNTIYF

j_gene: TRBJ2-3
d_gene: TRBD2
v_gene: TRBV7-6
CDR3nt: TGTGCCAGCAGCCCTCGACTAGCGCTTTTAGGGGATACGCAGTATTTT
CDR3aa: CASSPRLALLGDTQYF

j_gene: TRBJ2-1
d_gene: TRBD2
v_gene: TRBV4-1
CDR3nt: TGCGCCAGCAGCCGAGAGTTTAGCGGGAGTTGGTATGAGCAGTTCTTC
CDR3aa: CASSREFSGSWYEQFF

j_gene: TRBJ2-3
d_gene: -
v_gene: TRBV24-1
CDR3nt: TGTGCCACCAGTTCTACGGGTTCTTCCACAGATACGCAGTATTTT
CDR3aa: CATSSTGSSTDTQYF

j_gene: TRBJ2-1
d_gene: -
v_gene: TRBV7-8
CDR3nt: TGTGCCAGCAGCGCAACCAGACTGGGAACATCCAATGAGCAGTTCTTC
CDR3aa: CASSATRLGTSNEQFF

j_gene: TRBJ2-3
d_gene: -
v_gene: TRBV2
CDR3nt: TGTGCCAGCAGGCGGACCGACTATACGCAGTATTTT
CDR3aa: CASRRTDYTQYF